Each of the 20 T cell receptor beta chains below was sequenced from the same sample in a study of blood T cell repertoires in COVID-19 (dated by TCRdb to about 2020). Libraries were made using the immunoSEQ multiplex PCR assay. In TCRdb, the immuneACCESS table is reduced to in-frame sequences with V and J assigned. These tables do not hold every clone; where another copy was compared, an unresolved V gene accounts for under half, and the others remain unexplained. The sample has 150,000 or so clones on record, about three quarters of them singletons. Roughly 9% of the sample lies in the top ten. The material sequenced was peripheral blood. The receptors derive from a woman aged 45-59 years with active or convalescent COVID-19.

V usage is TRBV7-3 and J usage is TRBJ1-1; TRBD1 might be the D (5 bases). V lost 1 base to trimming and J lost 3 bases, with 6 bases between them. Germline lookup yields CDR1 SGHTA and CDR2 FQGTGA. The CDR3 totals 13 residues. The CDR3 DNA sequence: TGTGCCAGCAGCTTAAGGGGGGACACTGAAGCTTTCTTT. Translated, it gives CASSLRGDTEAFF.

The chain joins TRBV25-1 to TRBJ2-1; 10 bases fit TRBD2. CDR1 and CDR2 from the germline V gene are MGHDK and SYGVNS. V lost 4 bases and J lost 7; bases outside the gene matches: 4. The CDR3 covers 14 residues. CDR3 protein: CASSAVAGGNEQFF. CDR3 nucleotides: TGTGCCAGCAGTGCGGTAGCGGGGGGTAATGAGCAGTTCTTC.

The genes are TRBV4-2 and TRBJ1-2; possible D gene TRBD1, 5 bases. From germline, CDR1 is LGHNA and CDR2 YNFKEQ. V was pared by 2 bases and J by 7 bases, with 5 bases between. The CDR3 spans 11 residues. The CDR3 nucleotides read TGTGCCAGCAGCCAACAGGGTGGCTACACCTTC. It codes for CASSQQGGYTF.

This clone was observed at least ten times. The chain carries TRBV5-1 and TRBJ2-5; 10 positions match TRBD1. The CDR3 runs 13 residues. CDR1 is SGHRS, CDR2 YFSETQ, per germline. Unmatched junction bases numbered 3, after V lost 5 bases and J lost 5 bases. CDR3 residues: CASRGTGVETQYF. The CDR3 DNA follows: TGCGCCAGCAGGGGGACAGGGGTGGAGACCCAGTACTTC.

This clone has only a few counts. The rearrangement links TRBV10-3 to TRBJ2-7, with TRBD2 matching 8 bases. The CDR3 is 13 residues long. V dropped 3 bases and J dropped 5; count of bases not matched to a gene: 3. CDR1 and CDR2 (germline): ENHRY, SYGVKD. CDR3 sequence: CAISDIAGNEQYF. In DNA, the CDR3 is TGTGCCATCAGTGACATAGCGGGGAACGAGCAGTACTTC.

V and J are TRBV6-2 or TRBV6-3 and TRBJ1-5; 8 positions agree with TRBD1. Germline V gene lookup returns CDR1 MNHEY and CDR2 SVGEGT. CDR3 length equals 16 residues. The V gene end was trimmed by 6 bases and the J gene end by 2 bases; junction bases not matched to a gene: 9. CDR3 sequence: CASSLPGGNGNQPQHF. As DNA, the CDR3 is TGTGCCAGCAGCCTCCCAGGGGGCAATGGCAATCAGCCCCAGCATTTT.

The V call is TRBV7-6, the J call TRBJ1-1; TRBD1 aligns across 7 bases. Germline lookup yields CDR1 SGHVS and CDR2 FNYEAQ. This CDR3 is built from 16 residues. With V trimmed by 2 bases and J by 0 bases, 6 bases remained unmatched. The CDR3 reads CASSLRGRGLNTEAFF. DNA for the CDR3: TGTGCCAGCAGCTTAAGGGGGCGCGGGTTGAACACTGAAGCTTTCTTT. Using reference TRBV7-6 and TRBJ1-1 for the parts outside the CDR3, the full variable domain is GAGVSQSPRYKVTKRGQDVALRCDPISGHVSLYWYRQALGQGPEFLTYFNYEAQQDKSGLPNDRFSAERPEGSISTLTIQRTEQRDSAMYRCASSLRGRGLNTEAFFGQGTRLTVV.

The V and J genes are TRBV11-2 and TRBJ1-3; unclear D gene. The CDR3 loop spans 14 amino acids. The V end was cut by 1 base, the J end by 3 bases, with 7 bases between. The germline V gene encodes CDR1 SGHAT and CDR2 FQNNGV. CDR3 DNA sequence: TGTGCCAGCAGCTTAGCTGGGAGTGGAAACACCATATATTTT. It is translated as CASSLAGSGNTIYF.

This sequence joins TRBV7-2 and TRBJ1-1, with D maybe TRBD1 (6 bases). Trimming removed 5 bases at V and 3 bases at J, with 10 bases between. Germline CDR1 SGHTA, CDR2 FQGNSA. CDR3 length: 13 amino acids. The CDR3 nucleotides are TGTGCCAGCAGCGCACAGGGTTACACTGAAGCTTTCTTT. Protein product: CASSAQGYTEAFF.

This clone showed up just a few times. This rearrangement joins TRBV11-2 to TRBJ2-2, with 12 bases that match TRBD1. The CDR3 is made up of 17 amino acids. Unmatched junction bases numbered 6, after V lost 1 base and J lost 6 bases. Germline V CDR1 and CDR2: SGHAT, FQNNGV. For the CDR3, the DNA is TGTGCCAGCAGCTTAGGGTCCGGGACAGGGGGCTCCGGGGAGCTGTTTTTT. Protein sequence: CASSLGSGTGGSGELFF.

A single count supports this clone. The V and J genes are TRBV7-8 and TRBJ1-4; D might be TRBD1 (6 bases). The germline V and J ends were trimmed by 2 bases and 7 bases, with 11 bases remaining between them. This CDR3 region has 14 residues. The germline CDR1 and CDR2 sequences are SGHVS and FQNEAQ. Here the CDR3 reads CASSLYGGGEKLFF. In DNA form, the CDR3 reads TGTGCCAGCAGCTTATATGGGGGCGGTGAAAAACTGTTTTTT.

The chain is built from TRBV14 and TRBJ2-1, with D maybe TRBD2 (6 bases). V dropped 2 bases and J dropped 8 bases, with 7 bases sitting between them. CDR3 size: 12 residues. Germline V gene sequence: CDR1 SGHDN, CDR2 FVKESK. CDR3 region: CASSQWRDEQFF. CDR3 DNA sequence: TGTGCCAGCAGCCAATGGAGGGATGAGCAGTTCTTC. Full variable domain (missing parts from reference TRBV14 and TRBJ2-1): EAGVTQFPSHSVIEKGQTVTLRCDPISGHDNLYWYRRVMGKEIKFLLHFVKESKQDESGMPNNRFLAERTGGTYSTLKVQPAELEDSGVYFCASSQWRDEQFFGPGTRLTVL.

V is TRBV6-2 or TRBV6-3 and J is TRBJ2-1; no definite D call. Between the trimmed V and J ends, which lost 0 bases and 0 bases, there was a span of 9 bases. Germline V CDR1 and CDR2: MNHEY, SVGEGT. The CDR3 runs to 16 residues. The CDR3 sequence is CASSYSPGSSYNEQFF. CDR3 DNA: TGTGCCAGCAGTTACTCACCGGGTAGCTCCTACAATGAGCAGTTCTTC.

The chain uses TRBV3-1 (or the pseudogene TRBV3-2) and TRBJ1-2; D remains ambiguous. This CDR3 region has 16 residues. Trimming stripped 1 base from V and 4 bases from J, with 16 bases between. Germline CDR1 and CDR2: LGHDT and YNNKEL (reference sequence). The CDR3 DNA sequence: TGTGCCAGCAGCCAAGCGGGGTCCCAGGCGGGCTATGGCTACACCTTC. Encoded protein: CASSQAGSQAGYGYTF.

The chain has TRBV27 and TRBJ1-2; TRBD1 might be the D (6 bases). V was cut by 5 bases and J by 4 bases, with 11 bases left in between. Germline V CDR1 and CDR2: MNHEY, SMNVEV (reference sequence). This CDR3 contains 13 residues. The CDR3 protein is CASSTQGPYGYTF. The CDR3, as DNA: TGTGCCAGCAGTACACAGGGTCCCTATGGCTACACCTTC.

There are a few counts of this clone. The V gene is TRBV6-2 or TRBV6-3, the J gene TRBJ2-1; 8 bases align to TRBD1. With 6 bases clipped from V and 1 base from J, the junction kept 8 bases outside the gene matches. The length of the CDR3 is 16 residues. CDR1 and CDR2 from the germline V gene are MNHEY and SVGEGT. The CDR3 bases are TGTGCCAGCAGCTCCCCAGGGGGCGAATCCTACAATGAGCAGTTCTTC. Its translation is CASSSPGGESYNEQFF.

The chain has TRBV11-2 and TRBJ1-1, with 7 positions matching TRBD1. Per the germline V gene, CDR1 is SGHAT and CDR2 is FQNNGV. Trimming at V came to 6 bases and at J to 4 bases, leaving 5 bases not matched to a gene. The CDR3 extends over 13 amino acids. In nucleotides, the CDR3 is TGTGCCAGCAGTCGGGACAGCTCCACTGAAGCTTTCTTT. It specifies CASSRDSSTEAFF.

This clone was counted between two and nine times. The chain carries TRBV30 and TRBJ2-7; D unclear. V shed 0 bases and J shed 5 bases, with 11 bases lying between them. This CDR3 contains 13 residues. The germline V gene encodes CDR1 GTSNPN and CDR2 SVGIG (reference sequence). The CDR3 here is CAWSVFPPHEQYF. CDR3 sequence (DNA): TGTGCCTGGAGTGTCTTTCCTCCCCACGAGCAGTACTTC.

J is TRBJ1-6 and V is TRBV12-3 or TRBV12-4, with 9 bases matching TRBD1. CDR3 length: 13 residues. J lost 8 bases, V lost 6 bases, and 2 bases had no gene match. The CDR3 DNA is TGTGCCAGCAGGGGACAGGGACATTCACCCCTCCACTTT. It is translated as CASRGQGHSPLHF.

The chain couples TRBV18 to TRBJ1-1, with D tentatively TRBD1 (6 bases). Germline V gene sequence: CDR1 KGHSH, CDR2 LQKENI. V shed 5 bases and J shed 8 bases, with 15 bases lying between them. This CDR3 has 13 residues. The CDR3 nucleotides are TGTGCCAGCTCAGGGGGCCTCACCGAGGAAGCTTTCTTT. This encodes CASSGGLTEEAFF.